The 5 T cell receptor beta chains reported below all come from one sample, sequenced in a study of T cell responses to AZD1222 COVID-19 vaccine. The data were produced by immunoSEQ multiplex PCR, yet TCRdb's version contains in-frame clones alone and is incomplete. The sample yields approximately 190,000 clones, approximately 92% seen once. The source was peripheral blood, collected 28 days after the second dose of the MenACWY control vaccine. The receptors were gathered from an adult who received the MenACWY meningococcal vaccine as a control.

The chain employs TRBV19 and TRBJ2-2; 11 bases are a match to TRBD2. Germline V gene data show CDR1 as LNHDA and CDR2 as SQIVND (reference sequence). With V trimmed by 11 bases and J by 5 bases, 7 bases remained unmatched. The CDR3 has 14 amino acids. The CDR3: CAVSGRAGTGELFF. The DNA of the CDR3 is TGTGCCGTTAGCGGGAGGGCGGGGACCGGGGAGCTGTTTTTT. The variable domain in full, with the rest retrieved from reference TRBV19 and TRBJ2-2, is DGGITQSPKYLFRKEGQNVTLSCEQNLNHDAMYWYRQDPGQGLRLIYYSQIVNDFQKGDIAEGYSVSREKKESFPLTVTSAQKNPTAFYLCAVSGRAGTGELFFGEGSRLTVL.

The chain is built from TRBV19 and TRBJ1-4; 8 bases are a match to TRBD1. CDR1 is LNHDA, CDR2 SQIVND, per germline (reference sequence). CDR3 size: 15 residues. V dropped 8 bases and J dropped 3; count of bases not matched to a gene: 8. The CDR3: CASYPGGAANEKLFF. The CDR3 bases are TGTGCCAGTTACCCAGGGGGCGCGGCTAATGAAAAACTGTTTTTT.

The rearrangement joins TRBV5-4 to TRBJ1-1, with D possibly TRBD1 on 5 matching bases. This CDR3 spans 12 amino acids. V was shortened by 2 bases and J by 7 bases, with 9 bases between the two germline ends. Germline values: CDR1 SGHNT, CDR2 YYREEE (reference sequence). The CDR3 region has the DNA TGTGCCAGCAGCTTCGGGCAGGGTGAAGCTTTCTTT. Translating gives CASSFGQGEAFF.

Concerning this clone: Different DNA sequences within this sample yield the same CDR3. The CDR3 loop reads CASSLGQGMNTEAFF. The CDR3, as DNA: TGTGCCAGCAGCTTGGGACAGGGGATGAACACTGAAGCTTTCTTT. The chain carries TRBV5-4 and TRBJ1-1; 8 bases line up with TRBD1. V was pared by 0 bases and J by 0 bases, with 1 base of the junction left unmatched. From germline, CDR1 is SGHNT and CDR2 YYREEE (reference sequence). The CDR3 is 15 residues long.

This clone was counted once. This sequence joins TRBV9 and TRBJ1-1; TRBD1 aligns across 7 bases. Per germline, CDR1 SGDLS and CDR2 YYNGEE. The CDR3 consists of 16 residues. V shed 3 bases and J 1 base; nucleotides not matched to a gene: 9. In DNA form, the CDR3 reads TGTGCCAGCAGCGCCCCTGACAGGGCGAAGAACACTGAAGCTTTCTTT. Protein product: CASSAPDRAKNTEAFF.